The 24 T cell receptor beta chains below were found in one sample sequenced in a study of shared clonotypes between healthy human individuals (dated by TCRdb to 2020 to 2021). CD8 naive samples were obtained by positive selection for CCR7 among CD45RO-negative cells, yielding a CD45RA+CCR7+ population from which TemRA cells were excluded. Preparation of the library involved the immunoSEQ multiplex PCR assay. TCRdb retrieved this table from immuneACCESS and kept in-frame rearrangements only. Not all clones are present; in checked studies, unresolved V genes account for under half, and no reason is known for the remainder. This sample lists about 2,200,000 clones; around 93% were detected once. The top ten constitute more than 1.5% of the sample. What was sequenced was naive CD8+ T cells from PBMCs. The meaning of the sample's cell subset or site label: CD45RA+CCR7+. These receptors all come from a man between 18 and 35 years old in good health. Some clones in this sample may be carry-over from other donors' samples.

A word on this clone: At the DNA level, this CDR3 is encoded by other sequences in the same sample as well. This rearrangement joins TRBV9 to TRBJ2-3, with no clear D. Trimming shortened V by 0 bases and J by 0 bases, and 5 bases separated the two germline ends. The CDR3 sequence is 14 residues long. The germline V gene has CDR1 SGDLS and CDR2 YYNGEE. The CDR3 DNA follows: TGTGCCAGCAGCGTAGGGGGAAGCACAGATACGCAGTATTTT. It translates to CASSVGGSTDTQYF.

The genes are TRBV30 and TRBJ2-7; 9 positions match TRBD2. The CDR3 runs to 15 residues. The V gene's germline CDR1 is GTSNPN and CDR2 SVGIG (reference sequence). The trim removed 3 bases at V and 0 bases at J, leaving 6 bases unmatched. Written as DNA, the CDR3 is TGTGCCTGGAGGGCCCTAGCGGGGAACTCCTACGAGCAGTACTTC. Its translation: CAWRALAGNSYEQYF.

The chain employs TRBV7-2 and TRBJ2-1; 11 positions agree with TRBD1. CDR1 is SGHTA and CDR2 is FQGNSA in the germline V gene. The CDR3 has 15 residues. With 10 bases clipped from V and 4 bases from J, the junction kept 9 bases outside the gene matches. This CDR3 reads CATEARDRGYNEQFF. CDR3 nucleotides: TGTGCCACCGAAGCCCGGGACAGGGGGTACAATGAGCAGTTCTTC.

The rearrangement uses TRBV7-9 and TRBJ2-1, with D possibly being TRBD2 (5 bases). Germline lookup yields CDR1 SEHNR and CDR2 FQNEAQ (reference sequence). The CDR3 has 15 residues. The V gene lost 5 bases and the J gene lost 9 bases, with 20 bases spanning the gap. The CDR3 coding sequence is TGTGCCAGCAGCCCACTAGTTAAGGTCCTCAGTGAGCAGTTCTTC. It encodes CASSPLVKVLSEQFF.

On this clone itself: The same CDR3 can be traced to other DNA sequences in this sample. The V gene is TRBV27, the J gene TRBJ1-1, with D perhaps matching TRBD1 (6 bases). The length of the CDR3 is 15 residues. CDR1 is MNHEY and CDR2 is SMNVEV in the germline V gene (reference sequence). Trimming left V 2 bases short and J 0 bases short, with 10 bases between. CDR3 sequence reads: CASSLGGVLNTEAFF. The CDR3 DNA reads as TGTGCCAGCAGTTTAGGGGGCGTCCTGAACACTGAAGCTTTCTTT.

The chain carries TRBV28 and TRBJ1-4; tentative D call: TRBD1 (5 bases). Trimming removed 4 bases at V and 1 base at J, with 22 bases between. The CDR3 is made up of 19 amino acids. Germline assignment: CDR1 MDHEN and CDR2 SYDVKM. This CDR3 reads CASSSTNFDGGETNEKLFF. CDR3 coding DNA: TGTGCCAGCAGTTCCACAAACTTTGATGGGGGGGAAACTAATGAAAAACTGTTTTTT.

The V and J genes are TRBV18 and TRBJ2-3; a possible D gene is TRBD2 (5 bases). With 0 bases removed from V and 8 bases from J, the gap between germline ends came to 12 bases. This CDR3 is 14 amino acids long. From germline, CDR1 is KGHSH and CDR2 LQKENI. In DNA, the CDR3 is TGTGCCAGCTCACCACCAGGCGAGGAGGCTACGCAGTATTTT. It encodes CASSPPGEEATQYF. Looking up the rest from reference TRBV18 and TRBJ2-3 gives the full variable domain: NAGVMQNPRHLVRRRGQEARLRCSPMKGHSHVYWYRQLPEEGLKFMVYLQKENIIDESGMPKERFSAEFPKEGPSILRIQQVVRGDSAAYFCASSPPGEEATQYFGPGTRLTVL.

The chain links TRBV19 to TRBJ2-1; D is ambiguous. The V gene lost 3 bases and the J gene lost 7 bases, with 19 bases spanning the gap. The V gene's germline CDR1 is LNHDA and CDR2 SQIVND (reference sequence). The CDR3 sequence is 16 residues long. The CDR3 region has the DNA TGTGCCAGTAGTATGACTCCTAGTCGATTGGGGAATGAGCAGTTCTTC. It translates to CASSMTPSRLGNEQFF.

The V call is TRBV9, the J call TRBJ2-5, with D perhaps TRBD2 (6 bases). Germline V gene sequence: CDR1 SGDLS, CDR2 YYNGEE. V lost 0 bases to trimming and J lost 5 bases, with 20 bases between them. CDR3 size: 17 residues. The CDR3 DNA is TGTGCCAGCAGCGTAGCTGCTAGGACTAACTTTCGGGAGACCCAGTACTTC. This encodes CASSVAARTNFRETQYF.

This clone appeared a single time. CDR3 sequence reads: CAISESGGRTDTQYF. CDR3 bases: TGTGCCATCAGTGAGTCCGGGGGCCGCACAGATACGCAGTATTTT. This rearrangement joins TRBV10-3 to TRBJ2-3, with D perhaps TRBD1 or TRBD2 (6 bases each). V was trimmed by 0 bases and J by 1 base, leaving 8 bases between them. Germline loops: CDR1 ENHRY, CDR2 SYGVKD. This CDR3 is built from 15 residues.

The chain recombines TRBV13 with TRBJ2-2; 15 nucleotides align to TRBD2. In germline, CDR1 is PRHDT, CDR2 FYEKMQ (reference sequence). The CDR3 consists of 17 residues. The V segment lost 6 bases and the J segment 7 bases; nucleotides outside the gene matches: 9. As DNA, the CDR3 is TGTGCCAGCAGACACGGACTAGCGGGAGGGAGTGGCGGGGAGCTGTTTTTT. The encoded protein is CASRHGLAGGSGGELFF.

The chain uses TRBV27 and TRBJ2-2; D remains ambiguous. Germline lookup yields CDR1 MNHEY and CDR2 SMNVEV (reference sequence). Trimming removed 2 bases at V and 6 bases at J, with 10 bases between. The CDR3 is 14 residues long. CDR3 in DNA: TGTGCCAGCAGTTTAAGGGCTAGTTCCGGGGAGCTGTTTTTT. Amino acids: CASSLRASSGELFF.

This clone is a singleton in its sample. The chain carries TRBV6-6 and TRBJ1-1; the match to TRBD1 covers 9 bases. This CDR3 has 14 residues. From germline, CDR1 is MNHNY and CDR2 SVGAGI (reference sequence). J was trimmed by 4 bases and V by 5 bases; bases with no gene match: 5. CDR3 nucleotides: TGTGCCAGCAGTGGGATACAGGGGGCCACTGAAGCTTTCTTT. The encoded protein is CASSGIQGATEAFF.

The chain recombines TRBV6-6 with TRBJ1-1; the D gene is possibly TRBD1 (5 bases). The CDR3 runs 13 residues. Germline V gives CDR1 MNHNY, CDR2 SVGAGI (reference sequence). Trimming took off 2 bases at V and 7 bases at J, with 11 bases between the two ends. Here the CDR3 reads CASSYGRTIEAFF. As DNA, the CDR3 is TGTGCCAGCAGTTACGGCCGGACAATTGAAGCTTTCTTT.

The chain employs TRBV7-7 and TRBJ2-7, with a tentative D call TRBD2 (5 bases). V shed 1 base and J shed 3 bases, with 13 bases lying between them. The CDR3 extends over 15 amino acids. The V gene's germline CDR1 is SSHAT and CDR2 FNYEAQ (reference sequence). The CDR3, as DNA: TGTGCCAGCAGCTTAGGGAGCGGCACTAACTACGAGCAGTACTTC. It encodes CASSLGSGTNYEQYF.

V usage is TRBV4-1 and J usage is TRBJ2-7, with TRBD1 matching 11 bases. Looked up from germline, CDR1 is MGHRA and CDR2 is YSYEKL. V was clipped by 3 bases and J by 1 base; unmatched bases: 5. This CDR3 has 16 residues. CDR3 region: CASSHRTGGKSYEQYF. CDR3 DNA sequence: TGCGCCAGCAGCCACAGGACAGGGGGCAAGTCCTACGAGCAGTACTTC.

The V call is TRBV5-6, the J call TRBJ2-3; the match to TRBD1 covers 7 bases. The CDR3 extends over 14 amino acids. V lost 3 bases and J lost 6; bases outside the gene matches: 7. The germline V gene has CDR1 SGHDT and CDR2 YYEEEE. The CDR3 DNA reads as TGTGCCAGCAGCTCCACAGGGGTTGCCGATACGCAGTATTTT. This encodes CASSSTGVADTQYF. Drawing the rest from reference TRBV5-6 and TRBJ2-3, the complete variable domain is DAGVTQSPTHLIKTRGQQVTLRCSPKSGHDTVSWYQQALGQGPQFIFQYYEEEERQRGNFPDRFSGHQFPNYSSELNVNALLLGDSALYLCASSSTGVADTQYFGPGTRLTVL.

Note on this clone: The sample has other DNA sequences that encode this CDR3 too. This chain joins TRBV29-1 and TRBJ1-1; D may be TRBD1 (5 bases). CDR1 and CDR2 (germline): SQVTM, ANQGSEA. CDR3 length equals 12 residues. V was shortened by 6 bases and J by 1 base, with 9 bases between the two germline ends. The CDR3 is CSVPQGNTEAFF. The CDR3 region has the DNA TGCAGCGTCCCCCAGGGGAACACTGAAGCTTTCTTT.

The chain joins TRBV13 to TRBJ2-4; 7 nucleotides match TRBD2. Looked up from germline, CDR1 is PRHDT and CDR2 is FYEKMQ (reference sequence). This CDR3 has 13 residues. Trimming removed 2 bases from V and 5 bases from J; junction bases left unmatched: 0. DNA of the CDR3: TGTGCCAGCAGCTTACGGGGGGAAAACATTCAGTACTTC. Its protein is CASSLRGENIQYF.

The CDR3 loop reads CASSLWGGPDEQFF. DNA of the CDR3: TGTGCCAGCAGTTTATGGGGGGGACCCGATGAGCAGTTCTTC. The chain carries TRBV28 and TRBJ2-1, with D possibly TRBD2 on 6 matching bases. There are 14 residues in the CDR3. Trimming pared 0 bases from V and 8 bases from J, leaving 11 bases between. Germline V CDR1 and CDR2: MDHEN, SYDVKM.

This clone was observed once. Other nucleotide sequences in the sample specify the same CDR3. V usage is TRBV29-1 and J usage is TRBJ1-2; D call uncertain. V lost 4 bases to trimming and J lost 4 bases, with 4 bases between them. CDR1 and CDR2 (germline): SQVTM, ANQGSEA. The CDR3 has 10 amino acids. CDR3 residues: CSVGGYGYTF. The DNA of the CDR3 is TGCAGCGTTGGAGGCTATGGCTACACCTTC.

V is TRBV6-5 and J is TRBJ2-1; D may be TRBD2 (5 bases). Germline assignment: CDR1 MNHEY and CDR2 SVGAGI. The V and J ends lost 0 bases and 4 bases respectively, with 10 bases between them. This CDR3 has 15 amino acids. CDR3 in DNA: TGTGCCAGCAGTTACTCCGTCGAGGGATACAATGAGCAGTTCTTC. Translating gives CASSYSVEGYNEQFF.

The V call is TRBV5-4, the J call TRBJ2-7; 7 positions agree with TRBD1. V gave up 4 bases and J gave up 6 bases; unmatched junction bases: 4. This CDR3 is 12 amino acids long. CDR1 and CDR2 (germline): SGHNT, YYREEE (reference sequence). The CDR3 loop is CASSEGQPEQYF. In DNA, the CDR3 is TGTGCCAGCAGCGAGGGACAGCCCGAGCAGTACTTC. The variable domain in full, with the rest retrieved from reference TRBV5-4 and TRBJ2-7, is ETGVTQSPTHLIKTRGQQVTLRCSSQSGHNTVSWYQQALGQGPQFIFQYYREEENGRGNFPPRFSGLQFPNYSSELNVNALELDDSALYLCASSEGQPEQYFGPGTRLTVT.

The V call is TRBV30, the J call TRBJ2-2; D may be TRBD2 (7 bases). The CDR3 runs 16 residues. Germline loops: CDR1 GTSNPN, CDR2 SVGIG (reference sequence). V was trimmed by 3 bases and J by 6 bases, leaving 20 bases between them. The CDR3 DNA reads as TGTGCCTGGAGGGCTCGGAGGGGGAGGGCCGCCGGGGAGCTGTTTTTT. Its protein product is CAWRARRGRAAGELFF. Based on the CDR3 plus reference TRBV30 and TRBJ2-2, the full variable domain is SQTIHQWPATLVQPVGSPLSLECTVEGTSNPNLYWYRQAAGRGLQLLFYSVGIGQISSEVPQNLSASRPQDRQFILSSKKLLLSDSGFYLCAWRARRGRAAGELFFGEGSRLTVL.